These T cell receptor beta chains were read from a single sample in a study of cytomegalovirus exposure and HLA in healthy donors. Profiled with immunoSEQ multiplex PCR; TCRdb holds only in-frame clones, not every one. The repertoire consists of about 89,000 clones, with approximately 76% occurring once and the leading ten covering 1.4%. The source material was PBMCs. Receptors were obtained from a male donor in good health and CMV-seronegative. Both conserved end residues are part of each CDR3. A D gene is named only where the DNA matches it firmly. A row's size may be missing; if present it is once, few, many or a size class.

TRBV7-9	TRBJ2-2	-	-	CASSFGGRAGELFF	TGTGCCAGCAGCTTCGGAGGGCGCGCCGGGGAGCTGTTTTTT
TRBV29-1	TRBJ1-1	-	TRBD1	CSAGQTYTEAFF	TGCAGCGCGGGACAGACATACACTGAAGCTTTCTTT
TRBV2	TRBJ2-1	-	-	CASSEDVAEQFF	TGTGCCAGCAGTGAAGACGTAGCGGAGCAGTTCTTC
TRBV10-3	TRBJ2-5	-	TRBD1	CAISDTGGQETQYF	TGTGCCATCAGTGATACAGGGGGCCAAGAGACCCAGTACTTC
TRBV18	TRBJ1-2	-	-	CASSPSLLLLSSNYGYTF	TGTGCCAGCTCACCATCACTTCTATTACTTTCCTCCAACTATGGCTACACCTTC
TRBV10-3	TRBJ1-1	-	TRBD1	CAISSRGQGTEAFF	TGTGCCATCAGTTCAAGGGGGCAGGGCACTGAAGCTTTCTTT
TRBV7-2	TRBJ2-7	-	-	CASSPDTKLQYF	TGTGCCAGCAGCCCCGACACCAAACTTCAGTACTTC
TRBV5-5	TRBJ1-6	few	-	CASSLQGVNSPLHF	TGTGCCAGCAGCCTACAGGGAGTCAATTCACCCCTCCACTTT
TRBV19	TRBJ2-7	-	TRBD1	CATESGQTYEQYF	TGTGCCACCGAATCGGGACAGACCTACGAGCAGTACTTC
TRBV9	TRBJ2-5	few	TRBD1	CASSVESGGPLARQETQYF	TGTGCCAGCAGCGTAGAATCAGGGGGCCCGTTAGCGAGACAAGAGACCCAGTACTTC
TRBV5-1	TRBJ1-2	once	TRBD1	CASSSTGGDRGYTF	TGCGCCAGCAGCTCCACAGGGGGGGATCGTGGCTACACCTTC
TRBV5-1	TRBJ1-1	-	-	CASSANYEAFF	TGCGCCAGCAGCGCTAATTATGAAGCTTTCTTT
TRBV5-1	TRBJ1-2	-	TRBD1	CASSVQGSRREDGYTF	TGCGCCAGCAGCGTACAGGGGTCCCGGAGGGAGGATGGCTACACCTTC
TRBV5-1	TRBJ2-7	-	TRBD1	CASSLNQGAMGEQYF	TGCGCCAGCAGCTTGAATCAGGGGGCGATGGGGGAGCAGTACTTC
TRBV28	TRBJ2-1	-	TRBD1	CASSLRDRAYNEQFF	TGTGCCAGCAGCCTCCGGGACAGGGCCTACAATGAGCAGTTCTTC
TRBV6-1	TRBJ2-7	-	-	CASSGGPRLSYEQYF	TGTGCCAGCAGTGGAGGCCCCCGGCTCTCCTACGAGCAGTACTTC
TRBV6-6	TRBJ2-2	-	-	CASTAVGGTGELFF	TGTGCCAGCACGGCGGTCGGGGGCACCGGGGAGCTGTTTTTT
TRBV6-5	TRBJ1-2	once	TRBD1	CASSGQGGAGGYTF	TGTGCCAGCAGTGGACAGGGAGGGGCAGGTGGCTACACCTTC